A selection of T cell receptor beta chains follows, all from one sample in a study of identical twins. TCRdb processed the 5' RACE reads anew with MiXCR; each CDR3 protein has one entry. The top ten hold roughly 4% of the sample, which has about 690,000 distinct CDR3 sequences, approximately 21% seen once. The same data also went into a second study, on T cells expressing NK-cell markers.

Sequencing was performed on PBMCs. The receptors derive from a woman younger than 30 in good health. Both conserved end residues are part of each CDR3. Each record gives: CDR3 length, J gene, V gene, CDR3 protein.

>14|TRBJ1-5|TRBV20-1
CSARAGSSNQPQHF
>15|TRBJ2-2|TRBV11-2
CASSFGQTNTGELFF
>14|TRBJ2-7|TRBV3-1
CASSLQGAGNEQYF
>15|TRBJ2-3|TRBV20-1
CSASIPGSSPDTQYF
>15|TRBJ2-1|TRBV20-1
CSAQVGPRAYNEQFF
>15|TRBJ2-2|TRBV5-6
CASSFLGQGRRELFF
>15|TRBJ2-1|TRBV7-7
CASSLDFSGSGEQFF
>13|TRBJ2-2|TRBV5-1
CASSFFGVGELFF
>17|TRBJ2-5|TRBV4-1
CASSQDVGLPSQETQYF
>11|TRBJ2-2|TRBV20-1
CSASLDGELFF
>14|TRBJ1-1|TRBV5-1
CASNRDRENTEAFF
>15|TRBJ2-7|TRBV20-1
CSARLDRFFSYEQYF
>16|TRBJ2-5|TRBV2
CASRRLAGGGQETQYF
>15|TRBJ1-1|TRBV5-1
CASSLFREQYTEAFF
>15|TRBJ1-4|TRBV4-2
CASSQGGTGNEKLFF
>13|TRBJ1-6|TRBV15
CATSRDRTSPLHF
>11|TRBJ2-7|TRBV10-3
CAISAANEQYF
>12|TRBJ2-5|TRBV5-1
CASSSPKETQYF
>18|TRBJ2-7|TRBV3-1
CASSQGLAGLAGAGEQYF
>13|TRBJ2-5|TRBV20-1
CSARGPRQETQYF
>12|TRBJ2-2|TRBV10-3
CAISDASGELFF
>15|TRBJ1-1|TRBV12-3/TRBV12-4
CASSPIPPTPTEAFF
>15|TRBJ2-1|TRBV5-1
CASSSSGGHYNEQFF
>15|TRBJ2-7|TRBV20-1
CSASSPQDSYYEQYF
>12|TRBJ2-1|TRBV5-6
CASSLYGVEQFF
>11|TRBJ2-7|TRBV28
CASGVLYEQYF
>17|TRBJ2-3|TRBV7-8
CASSGYRGYDSTDTQYF
>15|TRBJ2-3|TRBV11-2
CASSSRSGSTDTQYF